This T cell receptor beta chain was sequenced during a study of Ad26.COV2.S vaccination and SARS-CoV-2 variants. Clones were read by immunoSEQ multiplex PCR, and TCRdb kept only the in-frame ones, dropping some. Of approximately 340,000 clones in the sample, 80% to 90% were seen once. The CDR3 consists of 14 residues. CDR1 LGHDT and CDR2 YNNKEL come from the germline V gene (reference sequence). The V gene lost 2 bases and the J gene lost 6 bases, with 14 bases spanning the gap. Described treatment: roughly 20 received Ad26.COV2.S at low or high dose, single or two shots; several received placebo; per-sample allocation not given. All samples were drawn on day 63, counting from the first vaccine or placebo injection.

This TCR was recovered from a person aged 18-60 years who received the Ad26.COV2.S COVID-19 vaccine or a placebo. Here the sequenced sample was peripheral blood, taken in a trial of Ad26.COV2.S vaccine versus placebo. This rearrangement joins TRBV3-1 (or the pseudogene TRBV3-2) to TRBJ2-7; D is possibly TRBD1 (5 bases). CDR3 in amino acids: CASSQIGVYREQYF. The CDR3 DNA sequence: TGTGCCAGCAGCCAAATAGGGGTTTACCGCGAGCAGTACTTC.